Below are 8 T cell receptor beta chains sequenced from a single sample in a study of T cells in Graves' hyperthyroidism and ophthalmopathy. RNA transcripts gave rise to amplified TCR beta CDR3 regions. Primed by the HTBI set, a first-round RT-PCR was run on the TCR CDR3. TCRdb reanalysed the multiplex PCR reads using MiXCR and keeps one entry per CDR3 protein. The table shows hundreds of thousands of distinct CDR3 sequences, with approximately 15% occurring only once. Material for sequencing was blood. The receptors here all came from a woman in her forties with Graves' ophthalmopathy.

This rearrangement joins TRBV6-2 or TRBV6-3 to TRBJ1-5, with TRBD1 matching 8 bases. The CDR3 is made up of 16 amino acids. The V segment lost 0 bases and the J segment 7 bases; nucleotides outside the gene matches: 8. Germline loops: CDR1 MNHEY, CDR2 SVGEGT. The CDR3 DNA reads as TGTGCCAGCAGTTACTCGAGGCAGGGGGCGAGGCAGCCCCAGCATTTT. Translating it yields CASSYSRQGARQPQHF.

This clonotype showed up just a few times. The chain is built from TRBV2 and TRBJ2-3; D is perhaps TRBD1 (7 bases). The V gene's germline CDR1 is SNHLY and CDR2 FYNNEI. V shed 2 bases and J shed 3 bases, with 12 bases lying between them. This CDR3 spans 15 amino acids. This CDR3 reads CASSEQGGGTDTQYF. CDR3 coding DNA: TGTGCCAGCAGTGAACAGGGGGGCGGGACAGATACGCAGTATTTT.

This clonotype came up a few times. The chain links TRBV2 to TRBJ2-5, with D possibly being TRBD2 (5 bases). The CDR3 covers 14 residues. Germline CDR1 reads SNHLY; CDR2 reads FYNNEI. V lost 3 bases to trimming and J lost 1 base, with 9 bases between them. The CDR3 region is CASSDASLQETQYF. The CDR3 bases are TGTGCCAGCAGTGATGCTAGCCTCCAAGAGACCCAGTACTTC.

The table lists this clonotype with many counts. CDR3 nucleotides: TGCAGTGCTAACGGACTAGGCTCCTACGAGCAGTACTTC. Protein sequence: CSANGLGSYEQYF. The chain is built from TRBV20-1 and TRBJ2-7; 7 nucleotides match TRBD2. Germline V gene data show CDR1 as DFQATT and CDR2 as SNEGSKA (reference sequence). After removal of 4 bases from V and 0 bases from J, the junction contained 3 bases not matched to a gene. The CDR3 covers 13 residues.

A note on this clonotype: This may stem from a read error, because a much larger clone lies one nucleotide away. The CDR3 here is CASSPQDGPETQYF. CDR3 DNA sequence: TGTGCCAGCTCACCACAGGACGGCCCCGAGACCCAGTACTTC. The rearrangement links TRBV18 to TRBJ2-5; D gene unclear. CDR3 length: 14 residues. Trimming cost V 1 base and J 5 bases, with 11 bases left between them. The V gene's germline CDR1 is KGHSH and CDR2 LQKENI. Complete variable domain (other parts from reference TRBV18 and TRBJ2-5): NAGVMQNPRHLVRRRGQEARLRCSPMKGHSHVYWYRQLPEEGLKFMVYLQKENIIDESGMPKERFSAEFPKEGPSILRIQQVVRGDSAAYFCASSPQDGPETQYFGPGTRLLVL.

This clonotype was counted between two and nine times. The CDR3 coding sequence is TGTGCCAGCAGCGTAGTGGCTAGCGGGGGATACAATGAGCAGTTCTTC. Protein: CASSVVASGGYNEQFF. The genes are TRBV9 and TRBJ2-1, with TRBD2 identical over 10 bases. Trimming cost V 0 bases and J 4 bases; bases outside gene matches: 4. The CDR3 spans 16 residues. The V gene's germline CDR1 is SGDLS and CDR2 YYNGEE.

This clonotype was counted many times. The gene calls are TRBV5-8 and TRBJ2-3, with 8 bases identical to TRBD1. The CDR3 runs 17 residues. Trimming removed 4 bases from V and 0 bases from J; junction bases left unmatched: 10. Germline values: CDR1 SGHTS, CDR2 YDEGEE. CDR3: CASSDYRDRRSTDTQYF. The CDR3 DNA reads as TGTGCCAGCAGCGACTACCGGGACAGGAGGAGCACAGATACGCAGTATTTT. The whole variable domain, filled in from reference TRBV5-8 and TRBJ2-3, reads EAGVTQSPTHLIKTRGQQATLRCSPISGHTSVYWYQQALGLGLQFLLWYDEGEERNRGNFPPRFSGRQFPNYSSELNVNALELEDSALYLCASSDYRDRRSTDTQYFGPGTRLTVL.

CDR3 region: CSARDLAGGPVETQYF. DNA of the CDR3: TGCAGTGCTAGAGATCTGGCGGGAGGGCCTGTAGAGACCCAGTACTTC. The chain recombines TRBV20-1 with TRBJ2-5, with 9 bases identical to TRBD2. Germline CDR1 reads DFQATT; CDR2 reads SNEGSKA (reference sequence). The CDR3 is 16 amino acids. J was trimmed by 4 bases and V by 0 bases; bases with no gene match: 9.